This is a list of T cell receptor beta chains from one sample in a study of control samples from healthy donors and cancer patients. The data were produced by immunoSEQ multiplex PCR, yet TCRdb's version contains in-frame clones alone and is incomplete. Found here are around 100,000 clones, about 90% of them singletons; the top ten hold approximately 20%. Specimen: blood. The receptors stem from a woman between 50 and 59 years old in good health. Each CDR3 is given with its conserved first and last residue. The order of the fields is CDR3 DNA, CDR3 protein, J gene, clone size, D gene, V gene. A D gene is named only where the DNA matches it firmly. Only some rows state a clone size, as once, few, many or a class for expanded clones.

TGTGCCAGCAGTGTAAGTCTCTATGGCTACACCTTC	CASSVSLYGYTF	TRBJ1-2	once	.	TRBV6-2/TRBV6-3
TGTGCCAGCAGCTTAGCGAGGCGGACTTCGAGCGGCTACACCTTC	CASSLARRTSSGYTF	TRBJ1-2	.	.	TRBV7-2
TGTGCCAGTAGTATCAACCAGGGGGATTGGTTTAAGGAGACCCAGTACTTC	CASSINQGDWFKETQYF	TRBJ2-5	.	TRBD1	TRBV19
TGTGCCAGCAGCCCTGGCACGGGGTACGAGCAGTACTTC	CASSPGTGYEQYF	TRBJ2-7	.	.	TRBV7-9
TGTGCCAGCAGCTCAGATCAGACAGTGGGGGGCTACACCTTC	CASSSDQTVGGYTF	TRBJ1-2	.	.	TRBV5-6
TGTGCCAGCAGCTCACGGGACAGGGGGACTAACTATGGCTACACCTTC	CASSSRDRGTNYGYTF	TRBJ1-2	.	TRBD1	TRBV9
TGTGCCAGCAGTTCCCTACTAGCGGGGGGGGTTCCAGATACGCAGTATTTT	CASSSLLAGGVPDTQYF	TRBJ2-3	.	TRBD2	TRBV27
TGTGCCAGCAGCTTACCAGGGAACACTGAAGCTTTCTTT	CASSLPGNTEAFF	TRBJ1-1	.	.	TRBV7-3
TGTGCCAGCAGTTGGGCAGGGGGCACAGATACGCAGTATTTT	CASSWAGGTDTQYF	TRBJ2-3	.	.	TRBV6-5
TGTGCCTGGAGCCTCATTCCGGGACTAGCGGTCGGGGCCGACGAGGGAGTCCCAGATACGCAGTATTTT	CAWSLIPGLAVGADEGVPDTQYF	TRBJ2-3	few	TRBD2	TRBV30
TGCGCCAGCAGCTTTTCTGTGACTAGCGGGGGGGCTCCCGCCCTTGACGAGCAGTACTTC	CASSFSVTSGGAPALDEQYF	TRBJ2-7	.	TRBD2	TRBV5-1
TGTGCCTTCCCCCCCGCAGGGGGGTACTATGGCTACACCTTC	CAFPPAGGYYGYTF	TRBJ1-2	.	TRBD1	TRBV30
TGCGCCAGCAGTGAGCAGGGGTTGTTACATGGCTACACCTTC	CASSEQGLLHGYTF	TRBJ1-2	.	.	TRBV10-2
TGTGCCAGCAGTTATTTGTCGTCTAACTATGGCTACACCTTC	CASSYLSSNYGYTF	TRBJ1-2	.	.	TRBV6-5
TGTGCCAGCAGTTTTGACGTCGACGAGCAGTACTTC	CASSFDVDEQYF	TRBJ2-7	.	.	TRBV12-3/TRBV12-4
TGTGCCACCAGTGATTTTCCCGGAAACACCATATATTTT	CATSDFPGNTIYF	TRBJ1-3	.	.	TRBV24-1
TGTGCCAGCAAACTAGCGGGGGGATTCGATGAGCAGTTCTTC	CASKLAGGFDEQFF	TRBJ2-1	few	TRBD2	TRBV6-6
TGTGCCAGCAGTGAACAACTCTCTGGGGCCAACGTCCTGACTTTC	CASSEQLSGANVLTF	TRBJ2-6	.	.	TRBV2
TGTGCCAGCAGAGGGGGGACAGGGGTCGGAAACACCATATATTTT	CASRGGTGVGNTIYF	TRBJ1-3	.	TRBD1	TRBV5-8
TGCGCCAGCAGCTTGGCCACCAGGGTAGCGGGAGGGAGAGAGACCCAGTACTTC	CASSLATRVAGGRETQYF	TRBJ2-5	.	TRBD2	TRBV5-1
TGTGCCAGCAGCTCTCTAAGGAGGGGGACGCAGTATTTT	CASSSLRRGTQYF	TRBJ2-3	.	.	TRBV11-3
TGTGCCAGCTCAGGACGAAGGGACTACAATGAGCAGTTCTTC	CASSGRRDYNEQFF	TRBJ2-1	.	.	TRBV18
TGTGCCTGGAACGATATGGTCCTCACCCGTGGCACAGATACGCAGTATTTT	CAWNDMVLTRGTDTQYF	TRBJ2-3	once	.	TRBV30
TGTGCCAGCAGTTACCCCACAGGGGGCAACACAGATACGCAGTATTTT	CASSYPTGGNTDTQYF	TRBJ2-3	.	TRBD1	TRBV6-6
TGTGCCAGCAGCTTGGGACAGAACTATGGCTACACCTTC	CASSLGQNYGYTF	TRBJ1-2	.	TRBD1	TRBV7-9
TGTGCCAGCAGCATTAAGGGGGGACACACAGATACGCAGTATTTT	CASSIKGGHTDTQYF	TRBJ2-3	.	.	TRBV5-6
TGTGCCAGCAGCGACGACAGGGGGCGCCGCGGAAACACCATATATTTT	CASSDDRGRRGNTIYF	TRBJ1-3	.	TRBD1	TRBV9
TGTGCCAGCAGTGAAAGGGGAACCGGGGAGCTGTTTTTT	CASSERGTGELFF	TRBJ2-2	.	.	TRBV2
TGTGCCAGCAGCCTAGGCCCCTCAGGGTATGGGGGTTCACCCCTCCACTTT	CASSLGPSGYGGSPLHF	TRBJ1-6	.	.	TRBV7-3
TGTGCCAGTAGTATAGGAGTTGGAACCGCCAAAAACATTCAGTACTTC	CASSIGVGTAKNIQYF	TRBJ2-4	.	.	TRBV19
TGTGCCAGCAGCGTAGAGGGCGAATACGAGCAGTACTTC	CASSVEGEYEQYF	TRBJ2-7	medium-sized	.	TRBV9
TGTGCCACCAGGACAGGAGATTATGGCTACACCTTC	CATRTGDYGYTF	TRBJ1-2	.	.	TRBV24-1
TGTGCCAGCAGCCAAGGGGCCAGACCGGCTTTCTTT	CASSQGARPAFF	TRBJ1-1	.	.	TRBV3-1/TRBV3-2
TGTGCCAGCTCACCAACTAGCGGGGCCCGAGATACGCAGTATTTT	CASSPTSGARDTQYF	TRBJ2-3	.	TRBD2	TRBV18
TGTGCCAGCAGCTTAGGGGGCCGGGATACGCAGTATTTT	CASSLGGRDTQYF	TRBJ2-3	.	.	TRBV7-6
TGTGCCAGTACGAGTGGCGGCGGCCCGGGGAGGGAGCAGTTCTTC	CASTSGGGPGREQFF	TRBJ2-1	.	.	TRBV19
TGTGCCAGCAGCAAAGGGACTAGCATCCCTAATGAGCAGTTCTTC	CASSKGTSIPNEQFF	TRBJ2-1	.	.	TRBV21-1
TGTGCCAGCAGCCAGCGACAGAACACTGAAGCTTTCTTT	CASSQRQNTEAFF	TRBJ1-1	few	.	TRBV3-1/TRBV3-2
TGTGCCAGCAGTCCCTTTGCAGGGAGCGACTACGAGCAGTACTTC	CASSPFAGSDYEQYF	TRBJ2-7	.	.	TRBV27
TGTGCTAGTGGTCGCATACAGGGATTTATTGAAAAACTGTTTTTT	CASGRIQGFIEKLFF	TRBJ1-4	.	.	TRBV12-5
TGTGCCTGGAGTGCTCGTCGGATTGAAGCTTTCTTT	CAWSARRIEAFF	TRBJ1-1	.	.	TRBV30
TGCGCCAGCAGCCAAGTGCATAAGACTTGGGGGGCCCGAGATGAGCAGTTCTTC	CASSQVHKTWGARDEQFF	TRBJ2-1	.	.	TRBV4-3
TGTGCCAGCAGCTACACTAGCGGGGGATACACAGATACGCAGTATTTT	CASSYTSGGYTDTQYF	TRBJ2-3	.	TRBD2	TRBV11-2
TGTGCCAGCAGCCCGACCCTACGGGACACTTTAGTCTACGAGCAGTACTTC	CASSPTLRDTLVYEQYF	TRBJ2-7	.	.	TRBV11-2
TGTGCCAGCAGTTACACGCGGGGGCCCAACAATGAGCAGTTCTTC	CASSYTRGPNNEQFF	TRBJ2-1	.	.	TRBV6-5
TGCAGTGCTAGTGGAGCACCGACCTCCTATGGCTACACCTTC	CSASGAPTSYGYTF	TRBJ1-2	few	.	TRBV20-1
TGTGCCAGCAGGGAGGGAGGTGATGGTGAGCAGTTCTTC	CASREGGDGEQFF	TRBJ2-1	.	.	TRBV2
TGCGCCAGCAGCTCGTATTTGGGGAACACTGAAGCTTTCTTT	CASSSYLGNTEAFF	TRBJ1-1	.	.	TRBV5-1
TGTGCCAGCTCACCTTCCAGGGGGCCCGTAAAACTGTTTTTT	CASSPSRGPVKLFF	TRBJ1-4	.	TRBD1	TRBV18
TGTGCCAGCAGCTTAATCTACTCCTACACAGATACGCAGTATTTT	CASSLIYSYTDTQYF	TRBJ2-3	.	.	TRBV13
TGTGCCAGCAGCTTGGGCCTAGCGCCTATGGAGCAGTTCTTC	CASSLGLAPMEQFF	TRBJ2-1	.	.	TRBV5-6
TGTGCCAGCTCACCCGTGGGGGAACCGACCTTCCCAAACAATGAGCAGTTCTTC	CASSPVGEPTFPNNEQFF	TRBJ2-1	.	.	TRBV18
TGTGCCAGCAGCCTAACAGGAGGGTTCCTACACAATGAGCAGTTCTTC	CASSLTGGFLHNEQFF	TRBJ2-1	once	.	TRBV3-1/TRBV3-2
TGTGCCAGCTCCCCCTCCGGGTCTCAGACGAATGAGCAGTTCTTC	CASSPSGSQTNEQFF	TRBJ2-1	.	.	TRBV18
TGTGCCAGCAGCTCCGAGGACTACCGCACAGATACGCAGTATTTT	CASSSEDYRTDTQYF	TRBJ2-3	.	.	TRBV7-3
TGTGCCAGCAGCCCGGACAGGGGGCTAGTCTACGAGCAGTACTTC	CASSPDRGLVYEQYF	TRBJ2-7	once	TRBD1	TRBV7-9
TGCGCCAGCAGCTTCGCTGGGGGGGGGACAGATACGCAGTATTTT	CASSFAGGGTDTQYF	TRBJ2-3	.	TRBD2	TRBV5-1
TGTGCCAGCAGCTTCCCGGGGGGAGGCCCTGAAGCTTTCTTT	CASSFPGGGPEAFF	TRBJ1-1	.	.	TRBV7-9
TGTGCCAGCCATCCTGAGTTTGGGACCCTCGAAGCTTTCTTT	CASHPEFGTLEAFF	TRBJ1-1	.	.	TRBV11-2
TGTGCCAGCAACCTACTGGGACAGGGAACCCTTATCACTGAAGCTTTCTTT	CASNLLGQGTLITEAFF	TRBJ1-1	.	.	TRBV21-1